This section outlines one T cell receptor beta chain sequence together with its context. Only one count was recorded for this clone. Its binding antigen is unknown. The record has no base qualities; no much larger clone is one base away. These data originate in a study of cytomegalovirus exposure and HLA in healthy donors (dated by TCRdb to the late 2010s). At the level of the whole study: According to an earlier analysis of 587 of the donors, about 179 million T cells yielded some 110 million unique TCR beta sequences and about 280 Gb of sequence data. An early release that covered about 600 HLA-typed donors contained approximately 300 gigabases of sequencing data and about 93 million unique TCR sequences. Of the approximately 400 genotyped donors, around 81% fell in the genetic ancestry cluster associated with self-reported Caucasian donors. The study aimed to test whether cataloging public T cell receptors could reveal signatures of past pathogen exposure. The study profiled the T cell repertoires of fewer than 850 subjects by immunosequencing and related them to cytomegalovirus serostatus. A separate validation cohort of about 110 different subjects was used in addition to the 666-subject first cohort. To predict cytomegalovirus infection status, the study combined high-throughput TCR immunosequencing, statistical association of individual TCRs with disease status, and machine learning. A later analysis re-examined previously published TCR beta repertoires from roughly 720 donors and added high-resolution HLA genotyping to investigate patterns of TCR occurrence. In the later analysis, no new phenotypic data were used to find candidate immune exposures; instead, reliance was placed on TCR beta sequences and their occurrence across donors. To decide whether each TCR beta V gene segment behaved as functional or pseudogenic, an earlier analysis of approximately 600 of the donors relied on high-throughput TCR beta sequencing. Donor age, sex, ethnicity and CMV serostatus were compiled alongside the repertoire data. A later genetic analysis used genome-wide SNP genotypes for about 65% of the 666 donors, treating that subset as a discovery cohort. Every repertoire in the discovery cohort had been generated on one and the same sequencing platform. Both class I and class II loci were covered by HLA typing, at four-digit resolution. Typing coverage varied by locus: roughly 629-630 donors for A, B, C, DRB1 and DQB1; approximately 560 for DQA1; 600 to 610 for DPA1; roughly 450 for DPB1. Roughly 5 DR-DQ haplotypes were handled as single units for association and clustering, since linkage in the cohort was strong. Among about 410 genotyped donors of the cohort, an average of about 220,000 unique TCR beta nucleotide sequences was sequenced per donor, of which roughly 18% were non-productive.

The cohort was made up of approximately 700 healthy bone marrow donors. At the time of sampling, all cohort members were nominally healthy, though unrecorded immune exposures were likely present. The donor was CMV seropositive and belonged to the group of more than 250 seropositive cohort members. A peripheral blood sample was collected from each donor, and TCR beta sequencing was performed on peripheral blood mononuclear cells. Genomic DNA extraction from the blood cell samples was performed with the Qiagen DNeasy Blood Extraction Kit. Here is what the overall study found, with its caveats: A later genetic analysis reported fewer N-insertions in productive TCRs among donors in an Asian-associated ancestry cluster than the roughly 720-donor mean. Specific HLA alleles were associated with 15,000 to 20,000 TCR beta sequences at a false discovery rate of 0.05 in a later analysis. Presence/absence analyses assumed roughly uniform sequencing depth across donors, an assumption that may not hold. While some public TCRs were present in many individuals, most TCR sequences turned up only very rarely across donors. A further reported finding was that TCR beta sequences accurately predicted the HLA-A and HLA-B alleles for most subjects in the first cohort. Three of the identified cytomegalovirus-associated TCR beta chains were confirmed in vitro to be specific for cytomegalovirus antigens. A total of some 180 TCR beta chains were listed by the study as associated with cytomegalovirus. This cohort had only TCR beta chains sequenced, and the lack of alpha or paired-chain data limited which features could be detected. Several of the top co-occurrence clusters appeared to be linked to parvovirus B19, influenza, CMV and Epstein-Barr virus, according to a later analysis. According to the authors, the approach could potentially be generalized to other disease states and immunological phenotypes. In a later analysis, HLA-associated TCR beta chains were found to be more clonally expanded and to have lower generation probabilities than equally common non-associated chains. When HLA alleles, especially DR and DQ, strongly co-occurred, TCR associations were difficult to assign to individual alleles. Over 15 rarely observed V segments, including chromosome 9 orphons, were excluded from the earlier analysis of a few hundred of the donors because counts were too low. An earlier analysis of some 590 of the donors showed that most TCR beta V segments appeared in productive rearrangements either about 87% or about 30% of the time, which broadly matched IMGT annotations. Correlated functional status among segregating V segments might reflect linkage disequilibrium, but an unknown experimental factor could not be ruled out. The classifier was reported to diagnose cytomegalovirus status with high specificity and sensitivity in both the original cohort and the validation cohort. A later analysis found that most CMV-associated TCR beta chains appeared HLA-restricted, with HLA associations seemingly driven largely by CMV exposure. In a later genetic analysis, a missense DCLRE1C variant was associated with V-gene and J-gene trimming of TCR beta chains, and the association was replicated in an independent cohort. A group of highly shared sequence variants was considered likely to be a technical artifact of the sequencing pipeline. The only immune exposure information available for the cohort was CMV serostatus. In a later analysis, the rate of TCR association differed among HLA loci, with DRB1 alleles having the most associated TCRs and HLA-C alleles having the fewest. Because HLA typing was missing for some donors at each locus, association tests included only the typed subset.

The library was produced with the immunoSEQ multiplex PCR assay. A mixture of 60 forward primers for TCR Vbeta segments and 13 reverse primers for TCR Jbeta segments was used in the multiplex PCR. The CDR3 region of rearranged TCR beta genes was amplified from genomic DNA by a multiplex PCR assay. On the Illumina HiSeq System, the amplified TCR beta libraries were sequenced as 87-base-pair reads. As for the authors' bioinformatics: Across the 600 to 700 repertoires, a later analysis counted about 81 million unique TCR beta chains, some 11 million of which were shared by at least two donors. Raw reads were error-corrected and collapsed into unique sequences by a nearest-neighbor algorithm in which closely related sequences were merged to remove PCR and sequencing errors. Alignment of CDR3 sequences to IMGT reference sequences was used to assign V, D and J gene segments. Each retained sequence needed at least a six-nucleotide match to both a V gene segment and a J gene segment. Rearrangements were called productive when the CDR3 lacked stop codons and stayed in frame with V and J; all others were non-productive. CDR3 was defined by IMGT convention, running from the second conserved V-encoded cysteine to the conserved J-encoded phenylalanine. Sequences without an unambiguous match to a single V gene segment were excluded from the earlier analysis of about 600 of the donors. An earlier analysis of 500 to 700 of the donors classified V segments as functional when productive rearrangements were above 56.7% and as segregating when the standard deviation between donors was above 5%. A statistical classification framework was developed to diagnose cytomegalovirus status using the catalog of TCR beta chain sequences. In a later analysis, V and J genes were assigned by comparing TCR nucleotide sequences against IMGT/GENE-DB human TR gene sequences. The TCRdist pipeline was used in a later analysis to assign CDR3 sequences and most-parsimonious VDJ recombination scenarios. A later analysis defined each TCR beta chain by its CDR3 amino acid sequence plus V-gene family, and excluded reads lacking a unique V-gene family. As a way to deal with suspected cross-contamination and a sequencing artifact, a later analysis dropped over 550 nucleotide sequences that were highly shared and had low generation probability. In a later analysis, a clonal expansion index for each public chain was calculated from normalized within-repertoire ranks of inferred template counts. In a later analysis, generation probabilities were computed with a VDJ recombination model fitted to out-of-frame rearrangements, and the resulting probabilities were checked against IGoR. Hypergeometric tests were used in a later analysis to score TCR-TCR, TCR-HLA and TCR-CMV co-occurrence, with a repertoire-size bias correction applied to the TCR pairs. In a later analysis, false discovery rates were estimated by permuting HLA or CMV assignments 20 times. In a later analysis, co-occurring TCRs were grouped using DBSCAN, with TCRdist sequence similarity added in when clustering inside HLA-allele-positive subsets. Repertoires with fewer than 30,000 or more than 120,000 public chains, plus five repertoires with anomalous nucleotide sharing, were excluded from co-occurrence clustering. TCRdb re-hosts the immuneACCESS table, in-frame sequences only. Its copies lack some clones; in the studies checked, an unresolved V gene accounts for under half of them, and the cause for the rest is not known. D and trimming come from the DNA, and the V and J calls and clone size come from that table. This sample gives over 55,000 clones in total; 70% of them show up just once. In total, the top ten clones hold nearly 10% of the sample.

This clonotype originated in a woman between 50 and 59 years old in good health and CMV-seropositive. Material for sequencing was PBMCs.

Here is the DNA: TGTGCCACCCTCCCCCTAGCGGGAGTTTTCAATGAGCAGTTCTTC. This is translated as CATLPLAGVFNEQFF. The sequence links TRBV10-3 to TRBJ2-1; the central 10 bases match TRBD2. Trimming removed 10 bases from V and 6 bases from J; the gene matches leave 12 bases unexplained. CDR1 and CDR2 are read off the germline V gene as ENHRY and SYGVKD. The CDR3 runs 15 amino acids, cysteine and phenylalanine included. Here the CDR3 DNA is all that survives: 45 bases in frame from base 1.